This is a list of T cell receptor beta chains from one sample in a study of Ad26.COV2.S vaccination and SARS-CoV-2 variants. Assay: immunoSEQ multiplex PCR; the TCRdb copy retains only in-frame clones and omits some. The table lists around 450,000 clones, 89% of them singletons. The input for sequencing was peripheral blood, taken in a trial of Ad26.COV2.S vaccine versus placebo. The source of these receptors is a person between 18 and 65 years old who received the Ad26.COV2.S COVID-19 vaccine or a placebo. Each CDR3 is given with its conserved first and last residue. D genes are given only for firm matches. The size field is filled for only some rows; it gives once, few, many or a size class.

V	J	D	size	CDR3	DNA
TRBV11-2	TRBJ1-5	NA	NA	CASSLGGREQPQHF	TGTGCCAGCAGCTTGGGAGGCCGAGAGCAGCCCCAGCATTTT
TRBV4-1	TRBJ1-5	NA	NA	CASSRDLNQPQHF	TGCGCCAGCAGCCGGGACCTCAATCAGCCCCAGCATTTT
TRBV5-4	TRBJ1-1	NA	NA	CASGRWNTEAFF	TGTGCCAGTGGACGGTGGAACACTGAAGCTTTCTTT
TRBV27	TRBJ1-4	NA	NA	CASSFRAGTIFGEKLFF	TGTGCCAGCAGTTTCCGGGCAGGGACTATTTTTGGTGAAAAACTGTTTTTT
TRBV7-9	TRBJ1-5	NA	NA	CASRRENQPQHF	TGTGCCAGCCGCCGTGAAAATCAGCCCCAGCATTTT
TRBV19	TRBJ1-1	NA	NA	CATLSDANTEAFF	TGTGCCACCTTATCAGACGCGAACACTGAAGCTTTCTTT
TRBV18	TRBJ1-1	NA	NA	CASSPRWENTEAFF	TGTGCCAGCTCACCACGTTGGGAGAACACTGAAGCTTTCTTT
TRBV9	TRBJ2-6	NA	NA	CASSVERSGGSSGANVLTF	TGTGCCAGCAGCGTAGAGAGGTCAGGTGGGTCCTCTGGGGCCAACGTCCTGACTTTC
TRBV19	TRBJ1-5	TRBD1	few	CATRDRSNQPQHF	TGTGCCACCCGGGACAGAAGCAATCAGCCCCAGCATTTT
TRBV19	TRBJ1-6	TRBD1	NA	CASSTSRDRGDNSPLHF	TGTGCCAGTAGTACCTCCCGGGACAGGGGAGATAATTCACCCCTCCACTTT
TRBV4-3	TRBJ2-3	NA	NA	CASSQDHYPGTQTDTQYF	TGCGCCAGCAGCCAAGATCACTACCCCGGGACGCAGACAGATACGCAGTATTTT
TRBV6-2/TRBV6-3	TRBJ1-2	NA	NA	CASSWRGRGYTF	TGTGCCAGCAGTTGGCGAGGGAGAGGCTACACCTTC
TRBV10-2	TRBJ1-5	NA	NA	CASSESQGFVQPQHF	TGCGCCAGCAGTGAATCTCAGGGGTTTGTGCAGCCCCAGCATTTT
TRBV18	TRBJ2-7	NA	NA	CASSRQTRSTYEQYF	TGTGCCAGCTCCCGTCAGACTAGGTCTACCTACGAGCAGTACTTC
TRBV11-2	TRBJ2-1	TRBD2	NA	CASSPFWGTSSYNEQFF	TGTGCCAGCAGCCCCTTTTGGGGGACTAGCTCCTACAATGAGCAGTTCTTC
TRBV5-4	TRBJ2-1	NA	NA	CASSSYVSSYNEQFF	TGTGCCAGCAGCTCTTACGTAAGCTCCTACAATGAGCAGTTCTTC
TRBV5-1	TRBJ2-1	NA	NA	CASSLRMSADGEQFF	TGCGCCAGCAGCTTGCGTATGTCCGCGGACGGTGAGCAGTTCTTC
TRBV6-1	TRBJ2-3	NA	NA	CASCEGGGGSRTQYF	TGTGCCAGCTGTGAAGGCGGCGGGGGCTCCCGGACGCAGTATTTT
TRBV5-6	TRBJ2-5	NA	NA	CASSLKRGGETQYF	TGTGCCAGCAGCTTGAAGCGCGGGGGCGAGACCCAGTACTTC
TRBV24-1	TRBJ2-5	NA	once	CATSVRQEYQETQYF	TGTGCCACCAGTGTTAGACAGGAGTACCAAGAGACCCAGTACTTC
TRBV5-6	TRBJ2-7	TRBD2	NA	CASTPVGGSSTEQYF	TGTGCCAGCACCCCAGTGGGAGGGTCATCGACCGAGCAGTACTTC
TRBV7-3	TRBJ2-5	TRBD2	NA	CASSRGTTSGRGETQYF	TGTGCCAGCAGCCGCGGAACTACTAGCGGGAGGGGGGAGACCCAGTACTTC
TRBV7-2	TRBJ2-5	TRBD2	NA	CASSTSGDQETQYF	TGTGCCAGCAGTACTAGCGGAGACCAAGAGACCCAGTACTTC
TRBV7-9	TRBJ2-3	NA	NA	CASSYPSGDSADTQYF	TGTGCCAGCAGCTACCCCTCGGGGGATAGCGCGGATACGCAGTATTTT
TRBV2	TRBJ1-1	NA	once	CASKFGTANTEAFF	TGTGCCAGCAAGTTCGGGACGGCGAACACTGAAGCTTTCTTT
TRBV5-1	TRBJ2-2	NA	once	CASRKQQGRTGELFF	TGCGCCAGCAGAAAACAGCAGGGACGCACCGGGGAGCTGTTTTTT
TRBV19	TRBJ1-2	NA	NA	CASSPPGSLRLANYGYTF	TGTGCCAGTAGCCCGCCGGGGTCCCTCCGTCTAGCTAACTATGGCTACACCTTC
TRBV4-2	TRBJ2-2	TRBD1	NA	CASSPQGALNTGELFF	TGTGCCAGCAGCCCACAGGGGGCCTTAAACACCGGGGAGCTGTTTTTT
TRBV7-9	TRBJ2-7	NA	NA	CASSLATYEQYF	TGTGCCAGCAGCTTAGCGACCTACGAGCAGTACTTC
TRBV9	TRBJ2-1	NA	NA	CASSSHPSEQFF	TGTGCCAGCAGCTCACACCCCAGCGAGCAGTTCTTC
TRBV7-9	TRBJ1-6	NA	NA	CASSVGANSPLHF	TGTGCCAGCAGCGTGGGGGCCAATTCACCCCTCCACTTT
TRBV11-1	TRBJ1-1	NA	once	CASKAGVNTEAFF	TGTGCCAGCAAGGCGGGGGTGAACACTGAAGCTTTCTTT
TRBV2	TRBJ1-1	TRBD1	NA	CASSKLRDRVLF	TGTGCCAGCAGTAAACTCCGGGACAGGGTGCTCTTT
TRBV6-2/TRBV6-3	TRBJ2-7	TRBD1	NA	CASSTSGTARYEQYF	TGTGCCAGCAGTACTTCCGGGACAGCGCGCTACGAGCAGTACTTC
TRBV7-2	TRBJ2-1	TRBD1	NA	CASSSGPGTGYNEQFF	TGTGCCAGCAGCTCCGGTCCCGGGACAGGGTACAATGAGCAGTTCTTC
TRBV5-1	TRBJ2-1	NA	NA	CASSRDGSSYNEQFF	TGCGCCAGCAGCCGGGACGGCAGCTCCTACAATGAGCAGTTCTTC
TRBV27	TRBJ2-5	TRBD2	once	CASSFVAGGVQETQYF	TGTGCCAGCAGTTTTGTAGCGGGGGGGGTCCAAGAGACCCAGTACTTC